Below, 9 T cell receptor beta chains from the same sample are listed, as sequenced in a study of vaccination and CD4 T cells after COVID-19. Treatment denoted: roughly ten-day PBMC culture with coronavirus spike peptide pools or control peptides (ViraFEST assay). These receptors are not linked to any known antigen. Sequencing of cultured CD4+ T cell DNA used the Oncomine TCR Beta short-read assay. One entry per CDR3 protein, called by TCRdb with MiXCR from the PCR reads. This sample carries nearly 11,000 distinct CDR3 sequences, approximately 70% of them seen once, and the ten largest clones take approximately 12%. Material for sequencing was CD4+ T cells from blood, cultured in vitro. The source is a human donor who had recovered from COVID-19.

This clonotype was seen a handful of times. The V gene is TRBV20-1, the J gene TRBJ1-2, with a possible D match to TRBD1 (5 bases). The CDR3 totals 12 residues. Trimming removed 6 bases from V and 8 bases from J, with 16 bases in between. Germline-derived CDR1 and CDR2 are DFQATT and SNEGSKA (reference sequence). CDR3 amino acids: CSARGGVWGYTF. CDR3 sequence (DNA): TGCAGTGCCCGGGGGGGAGTTTGGGGCTACACCTTC.

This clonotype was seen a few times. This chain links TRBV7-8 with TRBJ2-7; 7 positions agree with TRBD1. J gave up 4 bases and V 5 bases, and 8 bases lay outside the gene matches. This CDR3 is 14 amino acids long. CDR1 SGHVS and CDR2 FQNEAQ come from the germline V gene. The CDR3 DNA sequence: TGTGCCAGCAGCAAGACAGGGTGGGCTTACGAGCAGTACTTC. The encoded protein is CASSKTGWAYEQYF.

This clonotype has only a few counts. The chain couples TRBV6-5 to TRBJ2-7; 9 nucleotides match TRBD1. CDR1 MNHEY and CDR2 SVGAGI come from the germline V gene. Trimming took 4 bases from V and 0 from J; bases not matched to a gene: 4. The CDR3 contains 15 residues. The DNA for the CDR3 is TGTGCCAGCAGTTCCCCGGGACAGGGCTCCTACGAGCAGTACTTC. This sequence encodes CASSSPGQGSYEQYF.

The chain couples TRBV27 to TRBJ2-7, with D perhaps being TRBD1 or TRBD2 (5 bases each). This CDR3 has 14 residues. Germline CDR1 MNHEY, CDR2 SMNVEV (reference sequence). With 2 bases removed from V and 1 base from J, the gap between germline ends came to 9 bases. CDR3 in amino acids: CASSLRDGSYEQYF. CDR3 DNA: TGTGCCAGCAGTTTAAGGGACGGTTCCTACGAGCAGTACTTC.

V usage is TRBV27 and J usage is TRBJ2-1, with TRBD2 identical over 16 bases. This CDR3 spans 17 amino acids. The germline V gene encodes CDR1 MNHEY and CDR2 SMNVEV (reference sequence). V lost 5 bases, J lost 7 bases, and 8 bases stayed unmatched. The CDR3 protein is CASSLGLAGGNLNEQFF. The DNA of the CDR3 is TGTGCCAGCAGTCTGGGACTAGCGGGAGGGAACCTAAATGAGCAGTTCTTC.

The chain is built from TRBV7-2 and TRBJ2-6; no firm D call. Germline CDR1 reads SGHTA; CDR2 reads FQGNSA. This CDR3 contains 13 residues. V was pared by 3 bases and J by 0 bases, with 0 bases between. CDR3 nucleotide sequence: TGTGCCAGCAGCTTCTCTGGGGCCAACGTCCTGACTTTC. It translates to CASSFSGANVLTF.

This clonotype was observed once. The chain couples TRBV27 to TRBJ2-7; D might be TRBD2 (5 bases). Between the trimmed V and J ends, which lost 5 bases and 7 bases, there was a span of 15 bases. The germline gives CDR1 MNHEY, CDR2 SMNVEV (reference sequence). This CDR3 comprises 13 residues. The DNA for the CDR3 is TGTGCCAGCAGTCCACGGACTCCGCGGGAGCAGTACTTC. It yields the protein CASSPRTPREQYF.

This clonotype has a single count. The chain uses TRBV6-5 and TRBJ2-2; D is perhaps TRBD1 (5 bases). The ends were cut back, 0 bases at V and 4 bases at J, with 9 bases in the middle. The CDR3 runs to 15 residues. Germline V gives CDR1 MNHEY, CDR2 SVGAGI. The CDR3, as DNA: TGTGCCAGCAGTTACTCGGGCAGGGCCACCGGGGAGCTGTTTTTT. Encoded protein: CASSYSGRATGELFF.

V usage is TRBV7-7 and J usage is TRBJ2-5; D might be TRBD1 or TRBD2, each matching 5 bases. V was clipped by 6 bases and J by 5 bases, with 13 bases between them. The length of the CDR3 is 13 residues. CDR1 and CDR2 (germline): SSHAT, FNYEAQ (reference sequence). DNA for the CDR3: TGTGCCAGCAGTCAAAACTGGGGGGAGACCCAGTACTTC. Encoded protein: CASSQNWGETQYF.